This T cell receptor (beta chain) is from a study of graft-versus-host responses after intestinal transplantation. Assay used: immunoSEQ multiplex PCR; TCRdb lists only in-frame clones, some missing. The table includes under 30,000 clones, around 80% detected once. Graft tissue processing released intraepithelial and lamina propria lymphocytes. The ends lost 4 bases at V and 3 bases at J; junction bases unmatched: 6. The CDR3 covers 15 residues. The germline gives CDR1 SGHRS, CDR2 YFSETQ. The sequence was obtained from a human patient who received an intestinal transplant, so some T cells may come from the graft donor. The genes are TRBV5-1 and TRBJ1-4; TRBD1 agrees at 7 bases. The source material was ileum tissue, sampled 98 days after intestinal transplantation. Here the CDR3 reads CASSPNGQANEKLFF. The DNA of the CDR3 is TGCGCCAGCAGCCCGAATGGACAGGCTAATGAAAAACTGTTTTTT. The full variable domain, in which reference TRBV5-1 and TRBJ1-4 provide the parts outside the CDR3, is KAGVTQTPRYLIKTRGQQVTLSCSPISGHRSVSWYQQTPGQGLQFLFEYFSETQRNKGNFPGRFSGRQFSNSRSEMNVSTLELGDSALYLCASSPNGQANEKLFFGSGTQLSVL.